The subject of this entry is one T cell receptor (beta chain). This sample is part of a study of cytomegalovirus exposure and HLA in healthy donors. The CDR3 loop spans 14 amino acids. Germline V gene data show CDR1 as ENHRY and CDR2 as SYGVKD. V gave up 10 bases and J gave up 4 bases; unmatched junction bases: 10. 13 Jbeta primers and 60 Vbeta primers were used for the PCR. The protocol was immunoSEQ multiplex PCR, while the TCRdb copy is restricted to in-frame clones and leaves out a portion. The profile shows approximately 140,000 clones, roughly three quarters of them singletons. Sequencing was done on a sample of PBMCs. The TCR sequence derives from a female donor in good health and CMV-seronegative. The chain has TRBV10-3 and TRBJ1-2; 9 nucleotides line up with TRBD1. The CDR3 DNA sequence: TGTGCCAGTCTATCCGGGACAGGGTCCTATGGCTACACCTTC. This encodes CASLSGTGSYGYTF.